The rows below give T cell receptor beta chains drawn from one sample of a study of beta chain features in type 1 diabetes. This table comes from immunoSEQ multiplex PCR, and its TCRdb copy is limited to in-frame clones, with some not included. The sample carries 140,000 or so clones, about 13% recorded once. The specimen was central memory CD4+ T cells from blood. The receptors shown here come from a man younger than 35 with type 1 diabetes. CDR3s include the opening cysteine and the closing phenylalanine or tryptophan. A D gene is named only where the DNA matches it firmly. The listing skips clone size in some rows; elsewhere it reads once, few, many or a size class.

J gene: TRBJ1-4; clone size: few; V gene: TRBV10-1; D gene: NA; CDR3 DNA: TGCGCCAGCAGTGACAGGGAAAGCGAAAAACTGTTTTTT; CDR3 protein: CASSDRESEKLFF
J gene: TRBJ1-3; clone size: NA; V gene: TRBV15; D gene: NA; CDR3 DNA: TGTGCCACCAGCAGAGATCAAGGGTTCGGAAACACCATATATTTT; CDR3 protein: CATSRDQGFGNTIYF
J gene: TRBJ1-2; clone size: many; V gene: TRBV18; D gene: NA; CDR3 DNA: TGTGCCAGCTCACCTTGGACAGATTCTAACTATGGCTACACCTTC; CDR3 protein: CASSPWTDSNYGYTF
J gene: TRBJ2-7; clone size: NA; V gene: TRBV30; D gene: NA; CDR3 DNA: TGTGCCTGGAGTGTACTCCGGGTCGAGCAGTACTTC; CDR3 protein: CAWSVLRVEQYF
J gene: TRBJ2-3; clone size: NA; V gene: TRBV7-9; D gene: NA; CDR3 DNA: TGTGCCAGCAGCGACGAAACAGATACGCAGTATTTT; CDR3 protein: CASSDETDTQYF
J gene: TRBJ1-4; clone size: NA; V gene: TRBV29-1; D gene: TRBD1; CDR3 DNA: TGCAGCGTTTTCCGGGACAGGACAGAAAAACTGTTTTTT; CDR3 protein: CSVFRDRTEKLFF
J gene: TRBJ2-5; clone size: NA; V gene: TRBV30; D gene: TRBD2; CDR3 DNA: TGTGCCTGGAGTCCCGGGACTAGCGGGGGTACGATAGGGACCCAGTACTTC; CDR3 protein: CAWSPGTSGGTIGTQYF
J gene: TRBJ2-1; clone size: NA; V gene: TRBV2; D gene: TRBD1; CDR3 DNA: TGTGCCAGCAGTGAAGCGGGGCACAGGGGGCAGATTCATGAGCAGTTCTTC; CDR3 protein: CASSEAGHRGQIHEQFF
J gene: TRBJ2-1; clone size: many; V gene: TRBV30; D gene: NA; CDR3 DNA: TGTGCCTGGACCCCCCAGGGGAGAACCTACAATGAGCAGTTCTTC; CDR3 protein: CAWTPQGRTYNEQFF
J gene: TRBJ2-1; clone size: NA; V gene: TRBV11-3; D gene: NA; CDR3 DNA: TGTGCCAGCAGCCCGAGTTGGAATGAGCAGTTCTTC; CDR3 protein: CASSPSWNEQFF
J gene: TRBJ1-2; clone size: NA; V gene: TRBV28; D gene: NA; CDR3 DNA: TGTGCCAGCAAGCAGGGGAGTGACTATGGCTACACCTTC; CDR3 protein: CASKQGSDYGYTF
J gene: TRBJ1-1; clone size: NA; V gene: TRBV18; D gene: NA; CDR3 DNA: TGTGCCAGCTCACCAGATACAGGGCTGGACACTGAAGCTTTCTTT; CDR3 protein: CASSPDTGLDTEAFF
J gene: TRBJ2-7; clone size: few; V gene: TRBV28; D gene: TRBD1; CDR3 DNA: TGTGCCAGCAGAGAACCGGGACAGGGGGCCTACGAGCAGTACTTC; CDR3 protein: CASREPGQGAYEQYF
J gene: TRBJ1-5; clone size: few; V gene: TRBV9; D gene: NA; CDR3 DNA: TGTGCCAGCAGCGTAGGCACAGTTCCGCAGCAGCCCCAGCATTTT; CDR3 protein: CASSVGTVPQQPQHF
J gene: TRBJ1-4; clone size: few; V gene: TRBV30; D gene: NA; CDR3 DNA: TGTGCCTGGAGGGTCGGGACCGGGGAAAAACTGTTTTTT; CDR3 protein: CAWRVGTGEKLFF
J gene: TRBJ1-4; clone size: NA; V gene: TRBV11-2; D gene: NA; CDR3 DNA: TGTGCCAGCAGCTTAGAAAGGGGGGGATCGTACTTT; CDR3 protein: CASSLERGGSYF
J gene: TRBJ2-5; clone size: few; V gene: TRBV5-1; D gene: NA; CDR3 DNA: TGCGCCAGCAGCTTGCCGGCGGCCCGGGAAGGGGCCCAGTACTTC; CDR3 protein: CASSLPAAREGAQYF
J gene: TRBJ2-3; clone size: NA; V gene: TRBV13; D gene: TRBD1; CDR3 DNA: TGTGCCAGCAGACGAGGACAGGAGAGCACAGATACGCAGTATTTT; CDR3 protein: CASRRGQESTDTQYF
J gene: TRBJ1-2; clone size: few; V gene: TRBV5-4; D gene: NA; CDR3 DNA: TGTGCCAGCAGCTTGGACGACTATGGCTACACCTTC; CDR3 protein: CASSLDDYGYTF
J gene: TRBJ1-2; clone size: NA; V gene: TRBV7-2; D gene: NA; CDR3 DNA: TGTGCCAGCAGCCCATATAGAGAGGAGAATGGCTACACCTTC; CDR3 protein: CASSPYREENGYTF
J gene: TRBJ2-2; clone size: NA; V gene: TRBV9; D gene: NA; CDR3 DNA: TGTGCCAGCAGCGTTTGGGGGAACACCGGGGAGCTGTTTTTT; CDR3 protein: CASSVWGNTGELFF
J gene: TRBJ2-2; clone size: NA; V gene: TRBV18; D gene: NA; CDR3 DNA: TGTGCCAGCTCACCACGGGACTCTCTCGCCGGGGAGCTGTTTTTT; CDR3 protein: CASSPRDSLAGELFF
J gene: TRBJ1-6; clone size: few; V gene: TRBV11-3; D gene: NA; CDR3 DNA: TGTGCCAGCAGCTTAGCCGCGGGGCCCCTCCACTTT; CDR3 protein: CASSLAAGPLHF
J gene: TRBJ2-3; clone size: few; V gene: TRBV5-1; D gene: TRBD1; CDR3 DNA: TGCGCCAGCAGCTTGGCTGACGTCGGGACAGCCAGCACAGATACGCAGTATTTT; CDR3 protein: CASSLADVGTASTDTQYF
J gene: TRBJ2-7; clone size: few; V gene: TRBV30; D gene: NA; CDR3 DNA: TGTGCCGTCCAGCTCGATTCCTACGAGCAGTACTTC; CDR3 protein: CAVQLDSYEQYF
J gene: TRBJ1-1; clone size: few; V gene: TRBV5-1; D gene: NA; CDR3 DNA: TGCGCCAGCAGCTTGGAAGAGCCGAACACTGAAGCTTTCTTT; CDR3 protein: CASSLEEPNTEAFF
J gene: TRBJ1-2; clone size: many; V gene: TRBV28; D gene: NA; CDR3 DNA: TGTGCCAGCAGCTGGACGGGGACGTATGGCTACACCTTC; CDR3 protein: CASSWTGTYGYTF
J gene: TRBJ2-5; clone size: few; V gene: TRBV25-1; D gene: NA; CDR3 DNA: TGTGCCAGCAGTGAATCTGGGGACGTGCTCTCAAAAGGCCAGTACTTC; CDR3 protein: CASSESGDVLSKGQYF
J gene: TRBJ1-4; clone size: NA; V gene: TRBV7-9; D gene: NA; CDR3 DNA: TGTGCCAGCAGCTTAGGGACCATGGAGGAAAAACTGTTTTTT; CDR3 protein: CASSLGTMEEKLFF
J gene: TRBJ2-7; clone size: few; V gene: TRBV11-1; D gene: TRBD1; CDR3 DNA: TGTGCCAGCAGCCCACGGACAGGGAACGACGAGCAGTACTTC; CDR3 protein: CASSPRTGNDEQYF
J gene: TRBJ2-1; clone size: NA; V gene: TRBV7-2; D gene: NA; CDR3 DNA: TGTGCCAGCAGCTTGGGGTGGGTCGATGAGCAGTTCTTC; CDR3 protein: CASSLGWVDEQFF
J gene: TRBJ2-3; clone size: NA; V gene: TRBV2; D gene: NA; CDR3 DNA: TGTGCCAGCAGCCAAACCTTACAGGGGACTAGCACAGATACGCAGTATTTT; CDR3 protein: CASSQTLQGTSTDTQYF
J gene: TRBJ2-7; clone size: few; V gene: TRBV4-2; D gene: NA; CDR3 DNA: TGTGCCAGCAGCCTGTTACAGGGCCAGGGGCAGTACTTC; CDR3 protein: CASSLLQGQGQYF
J gene: TRBJ1-6; clone size: NA; V gene: TRBV28; D gene: TRBD1; CDR3 DNA: TGTGCCAGCAGTTTAGGGACAGGGGGGAATTCACCCCTCCACTTT; CDR3 protein: CASSLGTGGNSPLHF
J gene: TRBJ2-7; clone size: NA; V gene: TRBV2; D gene: NA; CDR3 DNA: TGTGCCAGCCGCGCAGAGTCCTACGAGCAGTACTTC; CDR3 protein: CASRAESYEQYF
J gene: TRBJ1-1; clone size: few; V gene: TRBV28; D gene: NA; CDR3 DNA: TGTGCCAGCAGTTTACACCAGGCAATGAACACTGAAGCTTTCTTT; CDR3 protein: CASSLHQAMNTEAFF
J gene: TRBJ2-1; clone size: NA; V gene: TRBV6-6; D gene: NA; CDR3 DNA: TGTGCCAGCAGTTACACCACAGGGATAAATGAGCAGTTCTTC; CDR3 protein: CASSYTTGINEQFF
J gene: TRBJ1-2; clone size: NA; V gene: TRBV6-5; D gene: TRBD1; CDR3 DNA: TGTGCCAGCAGTCCCGGGACAGGTACCTATGGCTACACCTTC; CDR3 protein: CASSPGTGTYGYTF
J gene: TRBJ2-5; clone size: once; V gene: TRBV5-1; D gene: TRBD1; CDR3 DNA: TGCGCCAGCAGCTTGACAGGGGGCGGAGAGACCCAGTACTTC; CDR3 protein: CASSLTGGGETQYF
J gene: TRBJ2-1; clone size: few; V gene: TRBV5-1; D gene: TRBD1; CDR3 DNA: TGCGCCAGCAGCCTGACGACAGGGGGAAACAATGAGCAGTTCTTC; CDR3 protein: CASSLTTGGNNEQFF
J gene: TRBJ2-1; clone size: few; V gene: TRBV4-1; D gene: TRBD2; CDR3 DNA: TGCGCCAGCAGCCTGGGCCCGACTAGCGGATACAATGAGCAGTTCTTC; CDR3 protein: CASSLGPTSGYNEQFF
J gene: TRBJ1-1; clone size: few; V gene: TRBV28; D gene: NA; CDR3 DNA: TGTGCCAGCAGTTTATACGGGGACATGGGAACTGAAGCTTTCTTT; CDR3 protein: CASSLYGDMGTEAFF
J gene: TRBJ2-5; clone size: few; V gene: TRBV4-1; D gene: NA; CDR3 DNA: TGCGCCAGCAGCCAAGATTTGGACAGAACTTGGGAGACCCAGTACTTC; CDR3 protein: CASSQDLDRTWETQYF
J gene: TRBJ1-1; clone size: NA; V gene: TRBV15; D gene: NA; CDR3 DNA: TGTGCCACCAGCAGAGGCGGGAGACTGAACACTGAAGCTTTCTTT; CDR3 protein: CATSRGGRLNTEAFF
J gene: TRBJ1-1; clone size: medium-sized; V gene: TRBV7-9; D gene: TRBD1; CDR3 DNA: TGTGCCAGCAGCTTAGCGACAGGGGAGAGCACTGAAGCTTTCTTT; CDR3 protein: CASSLATGESTEAFF
J gene: TRBJ2-3; clone size: few; V gene: TRBV28; D gene: NA; CDR3 DNA: TGTGCTGGGGGAGACCAGCGGGGCACAGATACGCAGTATTTT; CDR3 protein: CAGGDQRGTDTQYF
J gene: TRBJ1-4; clone size: few; V gene: TRBV7-9; D gene: NA; CDR3 DNA: TGTGCCAGCAGCTTACGTGCCCTTGAGGGTAGGGGTGAAAAACTGTTTTTT; CDR3 protein: CASSLRALEGRGEKLFF